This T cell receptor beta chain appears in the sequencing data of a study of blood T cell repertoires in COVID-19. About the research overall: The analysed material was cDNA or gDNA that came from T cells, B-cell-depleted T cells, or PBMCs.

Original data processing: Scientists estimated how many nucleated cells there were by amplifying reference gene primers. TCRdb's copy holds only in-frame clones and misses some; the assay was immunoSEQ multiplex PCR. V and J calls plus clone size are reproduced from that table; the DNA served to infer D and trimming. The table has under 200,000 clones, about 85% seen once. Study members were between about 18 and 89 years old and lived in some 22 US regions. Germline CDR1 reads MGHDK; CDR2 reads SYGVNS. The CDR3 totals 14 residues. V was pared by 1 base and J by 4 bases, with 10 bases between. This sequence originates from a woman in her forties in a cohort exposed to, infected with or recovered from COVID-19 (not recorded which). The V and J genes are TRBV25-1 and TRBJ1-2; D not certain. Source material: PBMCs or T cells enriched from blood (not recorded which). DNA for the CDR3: TGTGCCAGCAGTGAATCTGCGGAGCGCTATGGCTACACCTTC. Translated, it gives CASSESAERYGYTF.